These T cell receptor beta chains were read from a single sample in a study of identical twins. TCRdb redid the calling of the 5' RACE reads with MiXCR, one entry per CDR3 protein. The sample lists hundreds of thousands of distinct CDR3 sequences, about 12% occurring once. This sample was shared with a second study, whose subject was yellow fever vaccine responses in identical twins.

The sequenced material came from PBMCs. These receptors were obtained from a woman younger than 30 in good health. Each CDR3 is given with its conserved first and last residue. D genes are given only for firm matches. Size values are once, few and many counts, or a class for expanded clones, and some rows have none.

j_call v_call clone_size d_call cdr3_aa cdr3_nt
TRBJ1-4 TRBV28 few TRBD1 CASRSTGVRKLFF TGTGCCAGCAGATCGACAGGGGTGAGAAAACTGTTTTTT
TRBJ2-7 TRBV5-6 once - CASSFWPGTYEQYF TGTGCCAGCAGCTTTTGGCCAGGGACCTACGAGCAGTACTTC
TRBJ2-3 TRBV27 many - CASSYNRRSDTQYF TGTGCCAGCAGTTATAACAGGAGATCAGATACGCAGTATTTT
TRBJ2-7 TRBV5-1 many - CASSGTPLSYEQYF TGCGCCAGCAGTGGGACTCCCCTCTCCTACGAGCAGTACTTC
TRBJ2-2 TRBV5-1 few - CASSLVQTHTGELFF TGCGCCAGCAGCTTGGTACAGACACACACCGGGGAGCTGTTTTTT
TRBJ1-2 TRBV28 few - CATAGDYGYTF TGTGCCACCGCAGGGGACTATGGCTACACCTTC
TRBJ2-1 TRBV3-1 few - CASSQDRPGGARNEQFF TGTGCCAGCAGCCAAGATCGGCCCGGGGGTGCTCGCAATGAGCAGTTCTTC
TRBJ2-5 TRBV5-1 - TRBD1 CASYSGTGVETQYF TGCGCCAGCTATTCAGGGACAGGGGTAGAGACCCAGTACTTC
TRBJ2-3 TRBV7-3 - - CASSLTEAGIKDTQYF TGTGCCAGCAGCTTAACCGAGGCAGGAATTAAAGATACGCAGTATTTT
TRBJ1-5 TRBV10-2 - TRBD1 CASSESGTGNNQPQHF TGCGCCAGCAGTGAGTCCGGGACAGGGAACAATCAGCCCCAGCATTTT
TRBJ2-2 TRBV24-1 - TRBD1 CATSDWTGNTGELFF TGTGCCACCAGTGATTGGACAGGGAACACCGGGGAGCTGTTTTTT
TRBJ2-1 TRBV5-6 many - CASSIPAGNNEQFF TGTGCCAGCAGCATCCCTGCCGGAAACAATGAGCAGTTCTTC
TRBJ2-3 TRBV6-5 few - CASSYDATDTQYF TGTGCCAGCAGTTACGACGCCACAGATACGCAGTATTTT
TRBJ1-6 TRBV20-1 - - CSARDQSGTRTLHF TGCAGTGCTAGAGATCAATCAGGCACTAGAACCCTCCACTTT
TRBJ2-4 TRBV12-3/TRBV12-4 many - CASSRDRVAKNIQYF TGTGCCAGCAGCCGGGACCGTGTAGCCAAAAACATTCAGTACTTC
TRBJ1-1 TRBV20-1 - - CSFRMNTEAFF TGCAGCTTTAGAATGAACACTGAAGCTTTCTTT